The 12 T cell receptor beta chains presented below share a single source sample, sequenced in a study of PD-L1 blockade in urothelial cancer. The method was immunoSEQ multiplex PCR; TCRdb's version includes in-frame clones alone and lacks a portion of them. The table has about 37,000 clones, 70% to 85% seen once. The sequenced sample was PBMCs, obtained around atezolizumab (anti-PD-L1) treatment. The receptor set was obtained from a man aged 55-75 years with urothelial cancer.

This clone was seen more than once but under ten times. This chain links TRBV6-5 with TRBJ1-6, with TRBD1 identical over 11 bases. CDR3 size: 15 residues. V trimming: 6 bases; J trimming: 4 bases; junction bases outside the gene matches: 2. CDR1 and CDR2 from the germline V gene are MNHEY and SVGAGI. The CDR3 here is CASRRDRGYNSPLHF. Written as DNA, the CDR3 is TGTGCCAGCAGGAGGGACAGGGGGTATAATTCACCCCTCCACTTT.

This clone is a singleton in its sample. The chain's CDR3 is CASGTGTETQYF. In DNA, the CDR3 is TGTGCCAGCGGGACAGGGACAGAGACCCAGTACTTC. The V and J genes are TRBV2 and TRBJ2-5; 9 nucleotides line up with TRBD1. Germline V lookup: CDR1 SNHLY, CDR2 FYNNEI. After removal of 8 bases from V and 4 bases from J, the junction contained 2 bases not matched to a gene. This CDR3 contains 12 residues.

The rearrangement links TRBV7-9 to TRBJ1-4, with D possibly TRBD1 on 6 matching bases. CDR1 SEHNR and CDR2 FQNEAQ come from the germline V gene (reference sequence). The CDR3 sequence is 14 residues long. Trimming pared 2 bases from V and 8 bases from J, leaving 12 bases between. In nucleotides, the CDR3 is TGTGCCAGCAGCTTACAGACAGGCGACGAAAAACTGTTTTTT. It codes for CASSLQTGDEKLFF.

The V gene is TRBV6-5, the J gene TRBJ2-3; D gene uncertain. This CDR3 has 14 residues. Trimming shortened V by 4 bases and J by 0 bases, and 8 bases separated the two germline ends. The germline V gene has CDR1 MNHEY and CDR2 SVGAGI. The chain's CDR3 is CASSSWASTDTQYF. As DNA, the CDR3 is TGTGCCAGCAGTTCCTGGGCTAGCACAGATACGCAGTATTTT.

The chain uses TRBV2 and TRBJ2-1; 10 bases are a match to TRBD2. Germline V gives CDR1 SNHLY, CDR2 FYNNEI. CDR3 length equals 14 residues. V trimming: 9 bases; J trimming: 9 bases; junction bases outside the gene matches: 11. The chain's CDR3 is CASKAGTSVSEQFF. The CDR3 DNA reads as TGTGCCAGTAAGGCCGGGACTAGCGTATCTGAGCAGTTCTTC.

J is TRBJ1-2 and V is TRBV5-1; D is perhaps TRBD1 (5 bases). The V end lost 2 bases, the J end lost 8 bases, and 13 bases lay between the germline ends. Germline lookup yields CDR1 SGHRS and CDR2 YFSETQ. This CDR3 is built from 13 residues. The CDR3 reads CASSFGFQGGYTF. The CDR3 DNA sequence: TGCGCCAGCAGCTTTGGTTTCCAGGGAGGCTACACCTTC.

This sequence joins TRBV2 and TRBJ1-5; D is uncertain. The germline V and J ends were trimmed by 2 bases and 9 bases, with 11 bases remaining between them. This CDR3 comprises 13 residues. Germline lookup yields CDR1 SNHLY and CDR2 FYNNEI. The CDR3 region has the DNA TGTGCCAGCAGTGAACGGCAGGCCGTGCCCCAGCATTTT. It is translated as CASSERQAVPQHF.

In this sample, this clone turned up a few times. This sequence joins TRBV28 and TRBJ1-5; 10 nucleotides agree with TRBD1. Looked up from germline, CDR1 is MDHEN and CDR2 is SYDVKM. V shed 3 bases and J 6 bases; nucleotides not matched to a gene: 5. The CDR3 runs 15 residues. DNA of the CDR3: TGTGCCAGCAGTTTGGGAGGGGACAGGGGTCAGCCCCAGCATTTT. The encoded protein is CASSLGGDRGQPQHF.

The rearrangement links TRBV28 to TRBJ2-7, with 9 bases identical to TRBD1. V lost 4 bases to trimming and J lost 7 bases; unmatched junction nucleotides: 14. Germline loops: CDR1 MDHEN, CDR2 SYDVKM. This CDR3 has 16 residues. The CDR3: CASSSLDPGDREEQYF. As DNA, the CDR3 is TGTGCCAGCAGTTCCCTGGACCCCGGGGACAGGGAGGAGCAGTACTTC.

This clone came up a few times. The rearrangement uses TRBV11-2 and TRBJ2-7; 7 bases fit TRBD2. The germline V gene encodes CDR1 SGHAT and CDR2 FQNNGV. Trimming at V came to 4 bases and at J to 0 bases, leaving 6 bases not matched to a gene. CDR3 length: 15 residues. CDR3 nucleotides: TGTGCCAGCAGCTCGCTGCGGGGGAGCTCCTACGAGCAGTACTTC. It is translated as CASSSLRGSSYEQYF.

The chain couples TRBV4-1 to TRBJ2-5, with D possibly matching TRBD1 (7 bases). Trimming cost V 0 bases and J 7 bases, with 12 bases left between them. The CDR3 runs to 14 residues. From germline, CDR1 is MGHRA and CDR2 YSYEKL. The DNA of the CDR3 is TGCGCCAGCAGCCAAGATCGACAGGGAGGGACCCAGTACTTC. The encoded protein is CASSQDRQGGTQYF.

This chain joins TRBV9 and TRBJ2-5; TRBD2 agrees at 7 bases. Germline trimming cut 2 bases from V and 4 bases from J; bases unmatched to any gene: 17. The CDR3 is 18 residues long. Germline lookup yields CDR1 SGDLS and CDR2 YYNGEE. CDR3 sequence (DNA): TGTGCCAGCAGCGTCGGTCATTCGGGGCCCGGGAGGCGAGAGACCCAGTACTTC. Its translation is CASSVGHSGPGRRETQYF.